A selection of T cell receptor beta chains follows, all from one sample in a study of T cell repertoires in cytomegalovirus infection. MiXCR was run by TCRdb on the reads, yielding one entry per CDR3 protein. The sample yields 150,000 to 200,000 distinct CDR3 sequences, 28% seen once. Input material: PBMCs. The receptors were gathered from a human donor in good health (CMV status not recorded). Some clones in this sample may be carry-over from other donors' samples. The conserved cysteine and the conserved F or W are not part of the CDR3 here. Each record gives: V gene, CDR3 protein.

V: TRBV12-3/TRBV12-4
CDR3: ASSPGGGEGSAGEQF

V: TRBV20-1
CDR3: SAIRTGSNQPQH

V: TRBV12-3/TRBV12-4
CDR3: ASSGGLAGSGEQF

V: TRBV7-9
CDR3: ASSLGDSYYYGYT

V: TRBV5-1
CDR3: ASRLLAGVGNEQF

V: TRBV7-8
CDR3: ASSQLAQPYEQY

V: TRBV12-3/TRBV12-4
CDR3: ASSLLGGFGDGYT

V: TRBV20-1
CDR3: SAPWGGPAGRTQY

V: TRBV7-4
CDR3: ASSLDLFAGELF

V: TRBV20-1
CDR3: SARRGSGANVLT

V: TRBV5-1
CDR3: ASSLAGISTEAF

V: TRBV5-5
CDR3: ASSFGRGADTGELF

V: TRBV7-9
CDR3: ASSPENTEAF

V: TRBV6-6
CDR3: ASSYSVQGTYEQY

V: TRBV19
CDR3: ASTPASGGASYNEQF

V: TRBV29-1
CDR3: SVEPPWLRYGYT

V: TRBV20-1
CDR3: SAFQRLEAF

V: TRBV19
CDR3: ASSTTGYTEAF

V: TRBV29-1
CDR3: SAEGGSLNQETQY

V: TRBV7-6
CDR3: ASSPGGGGDTEAF

V: TRBV7-2
CDR3: ASSRRGDSGNTIY

V: TRBV7-3
CDR3: ASSRQVGAGAEQF

V: TRBV7-6
CDR3: ASSLGVSGNTIY

V: TRBV12-3/TRBV12-4
CDR3: ASSPRTANYGYT

V: TRBV7-8
CDR3: ASSPHIRETQY

V: TRBV3-1
CDR3: ASSPDPEAGNNEQF

V: TRBV7-9
CDR3: ASSFPRAGGATTSYNEQF

V: TRBV7-2
CDR3: ASSAHPGSANYGYT

V: TRBV12-3/TRBV12-4
CDR3: ASSPGTGVRTDTQY

V: TRBV3-1
CDR3: ASSQDLVATGANVLT

V: TRBV25-1
CDR3: ASSTQGFGELF

V: TRBV12-3/TRBV12-4
CDR3: ASSFGDRGNTGELF

V: TRBV20-1
CDR3: SAGGFMNTEAF

V: TRBV3-1
CDR3: ASSSRGDKGEQY

V: TRBV28
CDR3: ASSISTGSMNTEAF

V: TRBV7-4
CDR3: ASSLGDRANSPLH

V: TRBV5-6
CDR3: ASSLDAGTGSPLH

V: TRBV7-2
CDR3: ASSVSVYSNQPQH

V: TRBV19
CDR3: ASSPTGADGYT

V: TRBV7-2
CDR3: ASSAPGSEQF

V: TRBV11-1
CDR3: ASSLGDISYEQY

V: TRBV24-1
CDR3: ATSDALGGEVNEQF

V: TRBV19
CDR3: ASNLGNYGYT

V: TRBV7-9
CDR3: ASSLIARGAGDEQY

V: TRBV7-2
CDR3: ASSLEGGMNTGELF

V: TRBV7-2
CDR3: ASNFGGTYNQPQH

V: TRBV7-9
CDR3: ASSEGFHSYEQY

V: TRBV12-3/TRBV12-4
CDR3: ASSPGLAGLTYEQY

V: TRBV11-3
CDR3: ASSLLAGGGEQF